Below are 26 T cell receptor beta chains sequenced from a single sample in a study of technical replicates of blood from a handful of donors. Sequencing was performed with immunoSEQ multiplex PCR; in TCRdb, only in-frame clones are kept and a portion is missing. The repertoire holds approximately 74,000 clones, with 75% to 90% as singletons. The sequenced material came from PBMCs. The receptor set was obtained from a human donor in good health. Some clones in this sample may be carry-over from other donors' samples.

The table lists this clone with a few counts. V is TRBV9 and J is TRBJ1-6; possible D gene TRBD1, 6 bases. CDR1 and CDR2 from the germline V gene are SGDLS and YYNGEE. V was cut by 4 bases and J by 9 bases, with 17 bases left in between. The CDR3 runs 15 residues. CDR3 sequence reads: CASSLLDAGASPLHF. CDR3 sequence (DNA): TGTGCCAGCAGCCTACTTGACGCGGGGGCTTCACCCCTCCACTTT. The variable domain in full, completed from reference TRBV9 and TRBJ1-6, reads DSGVTQTPKHLITATGQRVTLRCSPRSGDLSVYWYQQSLDQGLQFLIQYYNGEERAKGNILERFSAQQFPDLHSELNLSSLELGDSALYFCASSLLDAGASPLHFGNGTRLTVT.

The CDR3 loop is CASSLDQRPTHYGYTF. CDR3 DNA: TGTGCCAGCAGCTTGGATCAGCGCCCCACCCACTATGGCTACACCTTC. This chain joins TRBV5-5 and TRBJ1-2; D gene uncertain. Germline V gene lookup returns CDR1 SGHKS and CDR2 YYEKEE (reference sequence). This CDR3 spans 16 amino acids. Trimming cost V 0 bases and J 3 bases, with 15 bases left between them.

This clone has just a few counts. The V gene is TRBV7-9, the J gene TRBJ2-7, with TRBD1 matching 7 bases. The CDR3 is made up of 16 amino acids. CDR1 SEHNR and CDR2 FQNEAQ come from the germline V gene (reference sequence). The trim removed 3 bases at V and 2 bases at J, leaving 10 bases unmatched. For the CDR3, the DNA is TGTGCCAGCAGCTTGGCCGGACAGGTTGGGGCCTACGAGCAGTACTTC. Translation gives CASSLAGQVGAYEQYF.

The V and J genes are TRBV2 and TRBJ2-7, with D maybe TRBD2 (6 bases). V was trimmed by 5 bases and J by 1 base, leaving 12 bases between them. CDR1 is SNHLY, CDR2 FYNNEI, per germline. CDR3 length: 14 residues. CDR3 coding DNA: TGTGCCAGCAGTAAGACTAGGTCGTCCTACGAGCAGTACTTC. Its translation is CASSKTRSSYEQYF.

The CDR3 coding sequence is TGTGCCAGCAGCAGAGACAGGGGGCTCGAGCAGTACTTC. Translating gives CASSRDRGLEQYF. The chain recombines TRBV11-2 with TRBJ2-7; the match to TRBD1 covers 10 bases. The CDR3 loop spans 13 amino acids. The junction had 4 bases not matched to a gene; V was cut back by 5 bases and J by 6 bases. Germline V gene lookup returns CDR1 SGHAT and CDR2 FQNNGV.

CDR3 sequence reads: CASSQGQRGGATDTQYF. The CDR3 DNA follows: TGTGCCAGCAGCCAGGGGCAGCGGGGTGGGGCCACAGATACGCAGTATTTT. The genes are TRBV2 and TRBJ2-3, with D possibly TRBD2 on 7 matching bases. Per the germline V gene, CDR1 is SNHLY and CDR2 is FYNNEI. The CDR3 is made up of 17 amino acids. Trimming left V 6 bases short and J 2 bases short, with 21 bases between.

CDR3 protein: CASSQSRENTEAFF. CDR3 DNA sequence: TGTGCCAGTAGTCAAAGCCGGGAGAACACTGAAGCTTTCTTT. The chain joins TRBV19 to TRBJ1-1; D is undetermined. Germline V CDR1 and CDR2: LNHDA, SQIVND (reference sequence). V was pared by 5 bases and J by 1 base, with 11 bases between. CDR3 length equals 14 residues.

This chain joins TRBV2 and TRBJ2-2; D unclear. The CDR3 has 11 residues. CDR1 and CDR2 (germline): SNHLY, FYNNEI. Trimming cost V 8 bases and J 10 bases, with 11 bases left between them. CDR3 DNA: TGTGCCAGCCAGAACGTGAAGGAGCTGTTTTTT. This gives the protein CASQNVKELFF.

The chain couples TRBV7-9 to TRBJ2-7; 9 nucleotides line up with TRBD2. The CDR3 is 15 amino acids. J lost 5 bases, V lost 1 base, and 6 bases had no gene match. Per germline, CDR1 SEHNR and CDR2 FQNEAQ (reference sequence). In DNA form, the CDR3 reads TGTGCCAGCAGCTTAGAGGGACTAGCTATCCACGAGCAGTACTTC. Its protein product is CASSLEGLAIHEQYF.

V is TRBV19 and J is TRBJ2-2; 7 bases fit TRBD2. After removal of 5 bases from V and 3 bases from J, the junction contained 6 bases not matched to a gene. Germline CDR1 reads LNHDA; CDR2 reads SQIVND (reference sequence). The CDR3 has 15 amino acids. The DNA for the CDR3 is TGTGCCAGTAGTGTTGCGGGAGCAGACACCGGGGAGCTGTTTTTT. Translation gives CASSVAGADTGELFF.

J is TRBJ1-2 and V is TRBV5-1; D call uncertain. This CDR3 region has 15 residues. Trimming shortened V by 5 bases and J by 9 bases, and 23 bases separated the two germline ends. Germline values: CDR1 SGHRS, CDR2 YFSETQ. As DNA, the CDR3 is TGCGCCAGCAGTCCCGAGCCAGGACTCTCAGACCGCTACACCTTC. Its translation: CASSPEPGLSDRYTF.

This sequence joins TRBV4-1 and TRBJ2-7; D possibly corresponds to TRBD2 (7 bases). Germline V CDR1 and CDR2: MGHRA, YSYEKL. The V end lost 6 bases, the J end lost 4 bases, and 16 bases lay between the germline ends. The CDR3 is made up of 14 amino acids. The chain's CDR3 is CASSAGAYNYEQYF. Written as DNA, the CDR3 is TGCGCCAGCAGTGCGGGGGCTTACAATTACGAGCAGTACTTC.

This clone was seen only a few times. This chain's CDR3 is CASSLALWGRGYTF. Here the CDR3 DNA reads TGTGCCAGCAGCCTGGCGTTATGGGGGCGAGGCTACACCTTC. This chain connects TRBV7-8 to TRBJ1-2; TRBD1 might be the D (6 bases). Germline V lookup: CDR1 SGHVS, CDR2 FQNEAQ. The CDR3 length is 14 residues. V was cut by 5 bases and J by 8 bases, with 18 bases left in between.

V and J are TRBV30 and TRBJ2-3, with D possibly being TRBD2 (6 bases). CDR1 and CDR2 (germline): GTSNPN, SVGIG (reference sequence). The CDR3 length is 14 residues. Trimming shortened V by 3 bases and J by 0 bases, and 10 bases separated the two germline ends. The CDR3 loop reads CAWRRDSSTDTQYF. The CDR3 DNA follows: TGTGCCTGGAGAAGGGACTCTAGCACAGATACGCAGTATTTT.

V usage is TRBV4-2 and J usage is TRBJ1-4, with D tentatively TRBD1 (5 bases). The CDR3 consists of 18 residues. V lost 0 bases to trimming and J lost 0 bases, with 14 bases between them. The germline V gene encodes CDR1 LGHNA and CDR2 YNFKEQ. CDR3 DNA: TGTGCCAGCAGCCAAGATATAGCGGTAGGGGCAACTAATGAAAAACTGTTTTTT. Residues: CASSQDIAVGATNEKLFF.

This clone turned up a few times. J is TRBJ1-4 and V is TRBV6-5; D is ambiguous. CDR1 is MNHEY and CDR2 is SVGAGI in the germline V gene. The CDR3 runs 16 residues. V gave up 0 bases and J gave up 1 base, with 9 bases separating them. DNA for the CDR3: TGTGCCAGCAGTTACTCCGGTCCCGTAACTAATGAAAAACTGTTTTTT. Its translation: CASSYSGPVTNEKLFF.

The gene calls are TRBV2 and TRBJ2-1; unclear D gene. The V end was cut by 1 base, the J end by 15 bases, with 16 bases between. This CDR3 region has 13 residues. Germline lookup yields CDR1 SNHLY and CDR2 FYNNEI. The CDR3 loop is CASSEVQAISPFF. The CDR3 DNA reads TGTGCCAGCAGTGAAGTGCAAGCTATATCGCCGTTCTTC.

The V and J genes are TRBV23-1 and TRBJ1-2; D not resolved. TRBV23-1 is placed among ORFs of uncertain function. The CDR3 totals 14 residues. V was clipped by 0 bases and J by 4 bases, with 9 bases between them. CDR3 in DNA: TGCGCCAGCAGTCAATCCCGGTTGTTCTATGGCTACACCTTC. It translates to CASSQSRLFYGYTF.

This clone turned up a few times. The CDR3: CASATLPYNEQFF. CDR3 DNA: TGTGCCAGCGCAACCCTACCATACAATGAGCAGTTCTTC. The rearrangement uses TRBV9 and TRBJ2-1, with D unresolved. This CDR3 has 13 amino acids. The V gene's germline CDR1 is SGDLS and CDR2 YYNGEE. V lost 7 bases and J lost 4, with 12 bases in between.

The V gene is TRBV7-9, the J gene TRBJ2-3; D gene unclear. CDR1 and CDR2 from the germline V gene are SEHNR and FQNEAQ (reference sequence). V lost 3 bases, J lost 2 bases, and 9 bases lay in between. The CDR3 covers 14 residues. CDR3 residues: CASSFRLPTDTQYF. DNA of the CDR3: TGTGCCAGCAGCTTCCGACTCCCCACAGATACGCAGTATTTT. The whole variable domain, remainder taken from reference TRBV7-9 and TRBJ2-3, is DTGVSQNPRHKITKRGQNVTFRCDPISEHNRLYWYRQTLGQGPEFLTYFQNEAQLEKSRLLSDRFSAERPKGSFSTLEIQRTEQGDSAMYLCASSFRLPTDTQYFGPGTRLTVL.

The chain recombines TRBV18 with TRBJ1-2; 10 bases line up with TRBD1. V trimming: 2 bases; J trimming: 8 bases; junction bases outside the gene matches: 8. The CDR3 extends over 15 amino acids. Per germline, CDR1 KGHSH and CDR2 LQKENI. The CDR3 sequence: CASSPIETGGLGYTF. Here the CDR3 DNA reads TGTGCCAGCTCACCAATTGAGACAGGGGGCTTGGGCTACACCTTC.

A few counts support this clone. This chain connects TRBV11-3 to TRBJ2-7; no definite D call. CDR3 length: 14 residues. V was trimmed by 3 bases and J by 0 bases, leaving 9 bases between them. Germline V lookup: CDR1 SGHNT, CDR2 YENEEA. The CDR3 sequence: CASSLTPSSYEQYF. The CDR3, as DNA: TGTGCCAGCAGCTTGACTCCATCCTCCTACGAGCAGTACTTC.

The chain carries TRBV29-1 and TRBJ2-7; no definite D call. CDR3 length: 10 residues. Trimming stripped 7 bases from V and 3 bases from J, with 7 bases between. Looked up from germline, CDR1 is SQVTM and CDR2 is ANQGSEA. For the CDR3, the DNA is TGCAGCGGCGGAGACTACGAGCAGTACTTC. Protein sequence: CSGGDYEQYF.

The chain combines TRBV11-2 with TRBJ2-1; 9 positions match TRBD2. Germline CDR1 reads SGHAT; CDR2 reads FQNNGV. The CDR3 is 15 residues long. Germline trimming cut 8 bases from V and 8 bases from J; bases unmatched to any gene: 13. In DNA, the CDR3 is TGTGCCAGCGTCTCCCTGGCGGGGGGGCTGCATGAGCAGTTCTTC. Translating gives CASVSLAGGLHEQFF.

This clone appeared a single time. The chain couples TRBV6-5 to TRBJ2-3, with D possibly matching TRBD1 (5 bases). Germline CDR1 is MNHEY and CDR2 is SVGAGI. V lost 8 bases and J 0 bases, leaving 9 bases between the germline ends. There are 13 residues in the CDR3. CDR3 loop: CASGASSTDTQYF. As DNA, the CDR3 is TGTGCCAGCGGGGCCTCTAGCACAGATACGCAGTATTTT.

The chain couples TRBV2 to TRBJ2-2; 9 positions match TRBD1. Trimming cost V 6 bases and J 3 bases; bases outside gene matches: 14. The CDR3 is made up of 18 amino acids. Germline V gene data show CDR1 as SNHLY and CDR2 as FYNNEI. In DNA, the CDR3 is TGTGCCAGCAGCCCGGGACAGGGAATCCCCCGCCACACCGGGGAGCTGTTTTTT. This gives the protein CASSPGQGIPRHTGELFF.